These 10 T cell receptor beta chains share one sample of origin, sequenced in a study of blood T cell repertoires in COVID-19. Here immunoSEQ multiplex PCR was the method, and the copy in TCRdb shows in-frame clones only, minus some. Here the sample spans fewer than 250,000 clones, approximately 84% being singletons. Sequencing input: PBMCs or T cells enriched from blood (not recorded which). The receptor set was obtained from a woman aged 25-40 years who had recovered from COVID-19.

A single count supports this clone. The CDR3 end shows no conserved phenylalanine or tryptophan, and so a read error is likely. It is unclear where the CDR3 begins or ends on the DNA, so no DNA is shown, and the CDR3 is as TCRdb lists it. The rearrangement links TRBV9 to TRBJ2-3; the table calls TRBD2, which could not be checked here. Both ends counted, the CDR3 spans 13 residues. Germline values: CDR1 SGDLS, CDR2 YYNGEE. The CDR3 is CASSVGVRGDPLV.

This clone was found once. V is TRBV24-1 and J is TRBJ2-7; TRBD2 matches 8 bases. After removal of 3 bases from V and 5 bases from J, the junction contained 8 bases not matched to a gene. Germline V gene data show CDR1 as KGHDR and CDR2 as SFDVKD. The CDR3 has 15 amino acids. The CDR3: CATSDPATSENEQYF. The CDR3 nucleotides read TGTGCCACCAGTGATCCGGCGACTAGCGAAAACGAGCAGTACTTC.

This rearrangement joins TRBV19 to TRBJ1-6; D is perhaps TRBD1 (5 bases). Germline V CDR1 and CDR2: LNHDA, SQIVND (reference sequence). V lost 3 bases and J lost 5, with 14 bases in between. The CDR3 consists of 16 residues. CDR3 bases: TGTGCCAGTAGTATGGTTCTGGGGCGCAATAATTCACCCCTCCACTTT. It translates to CASSMVLGRNNSPLHF.

A few counts support this clone. The genes are TRBV24-1 and TRBJ1-5; 10 nucleotides match TRBD1. Germline CDR1 KGHDR, CDR2 SFDVKD. There are 14 residues in the CDR3. J lost 8 bases, V lost 5 bases, and 5 bases had no gene match. CDR3 coding DNA: TGTGCCACCAGTGGGACAGGGGGATCGGAGCCCCAGCATTTT. The encoded protein is CATSGTGGSEPQHF.

The chain combines TRBV28 with TRBJ1-2, with 8 bases lining up with TRBD1. Per germline, CDR1 MDHEN and CDR2 SYDVKM. This CDR3 is 14 amino acids long. The V segment lost 3 bases and the J segment 7 bases; nucleotides outside the gene matches: 7. The CDR3 region is CASSFPGGPRGYTF. As DNA, the CDR3 is TGTGCCAGCAGTTTCCCAGGGGGCCCACGTGGCTACACCTTC.

This sequence joins TRBV28 and TRBJ2-5; D is perhaps TRBD2 (6 bases). V was shortened by 3 bases and J by 9 bases, with 20 bases between the two germline ends. CDR3 length: 15 residues. CDR1 is MDHEN and CDR2 is SYDVKM in the germline V gene. Written as DNA, the CDR3 is TGTGCCAGCAGTTTCGGAGGACGGGCGGGGTTGGCCCAGTACTTC. It translates to CASSFGGRAGLAQYF.

The CDR3 bases are TGTGCCAGCAGCGTAGGCCCCGGGAAGAACACTGAAGCTTTCTTT. It is translated as CASSVGPGKNTEAFF. The rearrangement links TRBV9 to TRBJ1-1, with D unclear. The CDR3 totals 15 residues. Germline V gene lookup returns CDR1 SGDLS and CDR2 YYNGEE. V dropped 0 bases and J dropped 1 base, with 10 bases sitting between them.

The rearrangement uses TRBV7-9 and TRBJ1-5, with a tentative D call TRBD1 (6 bases). Germline V gene sequence: CDR1 SEHNR, CDR2 FQNEAQ (reference sequence). Between the trimmed V and J ends, which lost 6 bases and 6 bases, there was a span of 9 bases. This CDR3 is built from 12 residues. CDR3 in amino acids: CASSSGVQPQHF. The DNA of the CDR3 is TGTGCCAGCAGTTCAGGGGTTCAGCCCCAGCATTTT.

The chain has TRBV9 and TRBJ2-3; D is unclear. The CDR3 has 17 residues. V lost 3 bases to trimming and J lost 0 bases, with 17 bases between them. CDR1 and CDR2 from the germline V gene are SGDLS and YYNGEE. The CDR3 reads CASSAAVLVTSTDTQYF. DNA of the CDR3: TGTGCCAGCAGCGCCGCGGTTTTGGTAACTAGCACAGATACGCAGTATTTT.

The chain employs TRBV25-1 and TRBJ1-1; tentative D call: TRBD1 (6 bases). V gave up 1 base and J gave up 6 bases, with 24 bases separating them. CDR1 is MGHDK and CDR2 is SYGVNS in the germline V gene. This CDR3 region has 18 residues. This chain's CDR3 is CASSEWGLQGRVPAEAFF. In DNA form, the CDR3 reads TGTGCCAGCAGTGAATGGGGACTACAGGGTAGAGTTCCTGCTGAAGCTTTCTTT. The variable domain in full, completed from reference TRBV25-1 and TRBJ1-1, reads EADIYQTPRYLVIGTGKKITLECSQTMGHDKMYWYQQDPGMELHLIHYSYGVNSTEKGDLSSESTVSRIRTEHFPLTLESARPSHTSQYLCASSEWGLQGRVPAEAFFGQGTRLTVV.